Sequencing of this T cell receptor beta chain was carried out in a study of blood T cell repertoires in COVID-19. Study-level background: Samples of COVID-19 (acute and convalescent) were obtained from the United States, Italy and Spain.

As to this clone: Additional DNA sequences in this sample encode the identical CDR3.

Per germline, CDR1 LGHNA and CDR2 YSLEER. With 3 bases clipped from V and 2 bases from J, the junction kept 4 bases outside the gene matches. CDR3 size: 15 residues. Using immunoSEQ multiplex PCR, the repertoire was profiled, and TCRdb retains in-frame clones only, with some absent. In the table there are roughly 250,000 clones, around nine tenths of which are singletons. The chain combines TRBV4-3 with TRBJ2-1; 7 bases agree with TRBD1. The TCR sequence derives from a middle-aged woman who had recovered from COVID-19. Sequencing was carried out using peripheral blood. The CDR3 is CASSQEGQAYNEQFF. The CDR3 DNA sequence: TGCGCCAGCAGCCAGGAAGGACAGGCCTACAATGAGCAGTTCTTC.